These 26 T cell receptor beta chains originate from one sample sequenced in a study of blood T cells in healthy people across ages. Sample-barcoded 5' priming and a J-beta primer mix drove a second PCR of about 6 to 12 cycles. Each CDR3 protein gets one entry after TCRdb re-called the 5' RACE reads with MiXCR. The sample records 630,000 or so distinct CDR3 sequences, less than 40% being singletons. Sequenced sample: blood. The receptors were gathered from a woman at least 80 years old in good health.

J is TRBJ2-2 and V is TRBV10-3, with D uncertain. Germline CDR1 ENHRY, CDR2 SYGVKD. The CDR3 covers 14 residues. Trimming cost V 4 bases and J 7 bases, with 13 bases left between them. CDR3 nucleotide sequence: TGTGCCATCAGTGCCACGGGTGCTTTCGGGGAGCTGTTTTTT. Translated: CAISATGAFGELFF.

V and J are TRBV7-2 and TRBJ2-1; unclear D gene. This CDR3 region has 13 residues. In germline, CDR1 is SGHTA, CDR2 FQGNSA. V lost 6 bases and J lost 6, with 12 bases in between. CDR3 DNA: TGTGCCAGCAGACTGGCGACCCCCAATGAGCAGTTCTTC. As protein: CASRLATPNEQFF.

This clonotype was observed a handful of times. The chain combines TRBV6-5 with TRBJ1-3; 8 bases are shared with TRBD1. This CDR3 contains 16 residues. The J segment lost 0 bases and the V segment lost 6 bases, leaving 7 bases of the junction unmatched. Germline V gene sequence: CDR1 MNHEY, CDR2 SVGAGI. CDR3: CASSQGQDRSGNTIYF. The CDR3 DNA sequence: TGTGCCAGCAGCCAGGGACAGGATCGCTCTGGAAACACCATATATTTT.

This clonotype was picked up many times. The V and J genes are TRBV7-3 and TRBJ1-1, with D tentatively TRBD1 (6 bases). The CDR3 is 14 residues long. The germline V and J ends were trimmed by 5 bases and 1 base, with 11 bases remaining between them. In germline, CDR1 is SGHTA, CDR2 FQGTGA. CDR3 nucleotide sequence: TGTGCCAGCAGCCCGGGACAAAAGAACACTGAAGCTTTCTTT. It specifies CASSPGQKNTEAFF. Looking up the rest from reference TRBV7-3 and TRBJ1-1 gives the full variable domain: GAGVSQTPSNKVTEKGKYVELRCDPISGHTALYWYRQSLGQGPEFLIYFQGTGAADDSGLPNDRFFAVRPEGSVSTLKIQRTERGDSAVYLCASSPGQKNTEAFFGQGTRLTVV.

This clonotype turned up a few times. The DNA for the CDR3 is TGTGCCAGCAGCTTGAGGGTGACGAACACTGAAGCTTTCTTT. Translation: CASSLRVTNTEAFF. This chain links TRBV14 with TRBJ1-1; no firm D call. In germline, CDR1 is SGHDN, CDR2 FVKESK. The CDR3 has 14 residues. Trimming took 5 bases from V and 1 from J, leaving 11 bases between them.

Details on this clonotype: This could be a read error, since a much larger clone is one nucleotide away. The chain recombines TRBV5-1 with TRBJ2-7; D unclear. CDR1 and CDR2 (germline): SGHRS, YFSETQ. This CDR3 region has 12 residues. The V gene lost 2 bases and the J gene lost 6 bases, with 9 bases spanning the gap. The DNA of the CDR3 is TGCGCCAGCAGCTTACATCGGTGCGAGCAGTACTTC. It encodes CASSLHRCEQYF.

The rearrangement joins TRBV7-2 to TRBJ2-3, with D unclear. V lost 5 bases to trimming and J lost 9 bases, with 15 bases between them. The V gene's germline CDR1 is SGHTA and CDR2 FQGNSA. This CDR3 spans 13 amino acids. CDR3 sequence (DNA): TGTGCCAGCAGCCCCCTGGAGCGAATGACGCAGTATTTT. The encoded protein is CASSPLERMTQYF.

This clonotype was seen repeatedly, ten times or more. The gene calls are TRBV5-1 and TRBJ2-7, with D possibly being TRBD1 (6 bases). CDR1 is SGHRS, CDR2 YFSETQ, per germline. The CDR3 consists of 13 residues. Trimming stripped 0 bases from V and 5 bases from J, with 9 bases between. The CDR3: CASSLGQVNEQYF. In DNA, the CDR3 is TGCGCCAGCAGCTTGGGACAGGTGAACGAGCAGTACTTC.

The table lists this clonotype with many counts. The gene calls are TRBV6-1 and TRBJ2-5; D gene unclear. Germline lookup yields CDR1 MNHNS and CDR2 SASEGT. The CDR3 length is 14 residues. V was shortened by 2 bases and J by 4 bases, with 11 bases between the two germline ends. The CDR3: CASSEQKGIETQYF. The CDR3 coding sequence is TGTGCCAGCAGTGAACAAAAGGGTATAGAGACCCAGTACTTC.

This clonotype was found many times. The chain couples TRBV6-5 to TRBJ2-3; TRBD2 agrees at 7 bases. Unmatched junction bases numbered 6, after V lost 0 bases and J lost 6 bases. CDR1 and CDR2 from the germline V gene are MNHEY and SVGAGI. The CDR3 has 15 amino acids. The CDR3 spells CASSYSIGGMDTQYF. Here the CDR3 DNA reads TGTGCCAGCAGTTACTCGATCGGGGGGATGGATACGCAGTATTTT.

This clonotype was counted many times. The V call is TRBV20-1, the J call TRBJ2-1; D possibly corresponds to TRBD2 (7 bases). V was trimmed by 6 bases and J by 4 bases, leaving 19 bases between them. This CDR3 is built from 15 residues. Germline V gene data show CDR1 as DFQATT and CDR2 as SNEGSKA (reference sequence). CDR3 DNA sequence: TGCAGTGCCCAAATTCTAGGGAGGGGGTACAATGAGCAGTTCTTC. Its translation is CSAQILGRGYNEQFF.

The chain carries TRBV7-9 and TRBJ2-3, with 11 bases identical to TRBD1. This CDR3 region has 17 residues. Looked up from germline, CDR1 is SEHNR and CDR2 is FQNEAQ (reference sequence). V lost 4 bases, J lost 6 bases, and 12 bases stayed unmatched. The CDR3 loop reads CASSSSGTGGPIDTQYF. CDR3 DNA: TGTGCCAGCAGCTCCTCCGGGACAGGGGGGCCCATCGATACGCAGTATTTT.

The J gene is TRBJ2-1, the V gene TRBV6-6; 7 nucleotides line up with TRBD1. The germline CDR1 and CDR2 sequences are MNHNY and SVGAGI (reference sequence). This CDR3 contains 15 residues. The J segment lost 3 bases and the V segment lost 7 bases, leaving 9 bases of the junction unmatched. The CDR3 coding sequence is TGTGCCAGCACCAATCAGGGGGTTGGCTACAATGAGCAGTTCTTC. It is translated as CASTNQGVGYNEQFF.

As regards this clonotype: A much larger clone differs by one base, so this may be a read error. The rearrangement links TRBV6-1 to TRBJ1-2; 8 bases map to TRBD1. Germline CDR1 reads MNHNS; CDR2 reads SASEGT. V lost 2 bases, J lost 4 bases, and 6 bases stayed unmatched. The CDR3 extends over 15 amino acids. The CDR3 coding sequence is TGTGCCAGCAGTGAAACACTGACAGGGGTCTATGGCTACACCTTC. Protein sequence: CASSETLTGVYGYTF.

The V gene is TRBV6-2 or TRBV6-3, the J gene TRBJ1-6, with 9 bases lining up with TRBD1. The germline V gene has CDR1 MNHEY and CDR2 SVGEGT. This CDR3 is 14 amino acids long. The V and J ends lost 6 bases and 7 bases, in that order; junction bases with no gene match: 4. CDR3 coding DNA: TGTGCCAGCAGATCCGGGACAGGGAATTCACCCCTCCACTTT. It is translated as CASRSGTGNSPLHF.

The V and J genes are TRBV7-8 and TRBJ1-1; D possibly corresponds to TRBD1 (5 bases). The V gene lost 5 bases and the J gene lost 1 base, with 17 bases spanning the gap. Looked up from germline, CDR1 is SGHVS and CDR2 is FQNEAQ. The CDR3 contains 16 residues. CDR3 sequence (DNA): TGTGCCAGCAGCCCCCCCCTTGGGGGTGGGAACACTGAAGCTTTCTTT. Translating it yields CASSPPLGGGNTEAFF.

V gene TRBV6-2 or TRBV6-3 combines with J gene TRBJ1-2, with TRBD1 matching 8 bases. J lost 5 bases, V lost 6 bases, and 5 bases had no gene match. The CDR3 consists of 13 residues. Germline V gene lookup returns CDR1 MNHEY and CDR2 SVGEGT. The CDR3 reads CASRGQAVYGYTF. The CDR3 region has the DNA TGTGCCAGCAGGGGACAGGCAGTATATGGCTACACCTTC.

This clonotype was seen just once. V gene TRBV10-3 combines with J gene TRBJ1-5; the D gene is possibly TRBD1 (6 bases). The V gene lost 4 bases and the J gene lost 3 bases, with 13 bases spanning the gap. The length of the CDR3 is 15 residues. Per the germline V gene, CDR1 is ENHRY and CDR2 is SYGVKD. The chain's CDR3 is CAISAIRGDNQPQHF. CDR3 DNA: TGTGCCATCAGTGCCATCAGGGGTGACAATCAGCCCCAGCATTTT.

The chain has TRBV5-6 and TRBJ2-1; 8 bases line up with TRBD1. With the DNA end fitting TRBJ2-7 better, the J assignment may be wrong. CDR1 is SGHDT and CDR2 is YYEEEE in the germline V gene. CDR3 length equals 15 residues. The CDR3 loop is CASSSTGQVFYEQYF. DNA of the CDR3: TGTGCCAGCAGTTCTACGGGACAGGTATTCTACGAGCAGTACTTC.

With respect to this clonotype: A much more abundant neighbour one base away suggests this may be a read error. The CDR3 bases are TGTGCCAGCCGGGGACAGAGCTCCTGCGAGCAGTACTTC. This codes for CASRGQSSCEQYF. The chain couples TRBV2 to TRBJ2-7; 7 positions agree with TRBD1. The CDR3 spans 13 residues. Germline assignment: CDR1 SNHLY and CDR2 FYNNEI.

The chain joins TRBV30 to TRBJ1-1; weak D call: TRBD1 (5 bases). The CDR3 consists of 13 residues. Trimming left V 4 bases short and J 3 bases short, with 12 bases between. Germline V gene lookup returns CDR1 GTSNPN and CDR2 SVGIG (reference sequence). Here the CDR3 DNA reads TGTGCCTGGAACGGGGGTTACGACACTGAAGCTTTCTTT. It is translated as CAWNGGYDTEAFF.

This clonotype was seen many times. The V gene is TRBV12-3 or TRBV12-4, the J gene TRBJ2-1; D not certain. The CDR3 has 15 residues. The germline V and J ends were trimmed by 2 bases and 1 base, with 9 bases remaining between them. CDR3 sequence (DNA): TGTGCCAGCAGTTTATCATCGCTATCCTACAATGAGCAGTTCTTC. Translated, it gives CASSLSSLSYNEQFF.

Remarks on this clonotype: Being one base from a much bigger clone, this may be a read error. This chain links TRBV20-1 with TRBJ1-1; no clear D. Germline CDR1 DFQATT, CDR2 SNEGSKA (reference sequence). This CDR3 is built from 15 residues. Deletions cut 4 bases from V and 1 base from J, with 16 bases between. In DNA form, the CDR3 reads TGCAGTGCTAAAGCCCGTTTGAGTCGGAACACTGAAGCTTTCTTT. The encoded protein is CSAKARLSRNTEAFF.

This clonotype came up many times. The CDR3 coding sequence is TGTGCCAGCAGCCAAGAGGGCAGCGGGGGTCCCACAGATACGCAGTATTTT. Amino acid sequence: CASSQEGSGGPTDTQYF. The chain carries TRBV14 and TRBJ2-3; 8 positions match TRBD2. This CDR3 spans 17 amino acids. V trimming: 0 bases; J trimming: 2 bases; junction bases outside the gene matches: 7. Per germline, CDR1 SGHDN and CDR2 FVKESK.

Worth noting for this clonotype: This may come from a read error, since a much larger clone is one base off. This rearrangement joins TRBV12-3 or TRBV12-4 to TRBJ2-3; 12 positions match TRBD2. The CDR3 runs 18 residues. Trimming at V came to 5 bases and at J to 2 bases, leaving 11 bases not matched to a gene. CDR3 protein: CASSPPGLAGSLTDTQYF. The CDR3 region has the DNA TGTGCCAGCAGTCCACCGGGACTAGCGGGCTCTCTCACAGATACGCAGTATTTT.

This clonotype came up a few times. V gene TRBV7-9 combines with J gene TRBJ2-5; 13 bases agree with TRBD2. The germline CDR1 and CDR2 sequences are SEHNR and FQNEAQ (reference sequence). V shed 3 bases and J 5 bases; nucleotides not matched to a gene: 3. This CDR3 spans 15 amino acids. The CDR3 DNA is TGTGCCAGCAGCTTGGGGACTAGCGGGGTGGAGACCCAGTACTTC. Translation: CASSLGTSGVETQYF. Supplemented by reference TRBV7-9 and TRBJ2-5, the full variable domain reads DTGVSQNPRHKITKRGQNVTFRCDPISEHNRLYWYRQTLGQGPEFLTYFQNEAQLEKSRLLSDRFSAERPKGSFSTLEIQRTEQGDSAMYLCASSLGTSGVETQYFGPGTRLLVL.